This T cell receptor (beta chain) is from a study of post-analysis software for immune sequencing data. Study-level results: F measure showed strong co-clustering of same-batch samples. TRBV5-6, TRBV5-1 and TRBV20-1 were among roughly five TRBV segments more frequent in patients than controls.

This clonotype was recorded a few times. Antigen: not known. Unique molecular identifiers had been added to the TCR beta cDNA libraries. T cells numbering about 0.85 to 10 million yielded cDNA molecules that totaled roughly 500,000. TCRdb reprocessed the PCR reads via MiXCR and lists one record per CDR3 protein. The sample lists fewer than 600,000 distinct CDR3 sequences, approximately 46% occurring once. Germline CDR1 and CDR2: DFQATT and SNEGSKA (reference sequence). Unmatched junction bases numbered 2, after V lost 5 bases and J lost 5 bases. The CDR3 spans 12 residues. Source material: blood. This clonotype was obtained from a girl aged 10 to 17 with multiple sclerosis. V usage is TRBV20-1 and J usage is TRBJ2-5; 10 bases map to TRBD1. The CDR3 reads CSAPDRGETQYF. The DNA of the CDR3 is TGCAGTGCTCCGGACAGGGGGGAGACCCAGTACTTC.